This T cell receptor (beta chain) emerged from a study of blood T cells in healthy people across ages. Study conclusions and caveats: TCR beta diversity, measured per million T cells, fell in a roughly linear way with age. More naive CD4+ cells and higher diversity were found in long-lived than in aged donors.

As for this clonotype: Its antigen remains unknown.

It was with a sample-barcoded 5' primer and a J-beta primer mix that a second PCR of roughly 6 to 12 cycles was run. Each cDNA molecule carried a tag from a template-switch adaptor that contained 12 random nucleotides. TCRdb ran MiXCR on the 5' RACE reads and lists one entry per CDR3 protein. Among around 500,000 distinct CDR3 sequences, around half were seen once, and the ten largest hold just under 25%. The source is a man older than 75 in good health. The specimen was blood.

As DNA, the CDR3 is TGCAGGGGACAGGGGGGCACTGAAGCTTTCTTT. Residues: CRGQGGTEAFF. The V gene is TRBV20-1, the J gene TRBJ1-1; 11 bases are shared with TRBD1. Germline V gives CDR1 DFQATT, CDR2 SNEGSKA (reference sequence). The CDR3 totals 11 residues.